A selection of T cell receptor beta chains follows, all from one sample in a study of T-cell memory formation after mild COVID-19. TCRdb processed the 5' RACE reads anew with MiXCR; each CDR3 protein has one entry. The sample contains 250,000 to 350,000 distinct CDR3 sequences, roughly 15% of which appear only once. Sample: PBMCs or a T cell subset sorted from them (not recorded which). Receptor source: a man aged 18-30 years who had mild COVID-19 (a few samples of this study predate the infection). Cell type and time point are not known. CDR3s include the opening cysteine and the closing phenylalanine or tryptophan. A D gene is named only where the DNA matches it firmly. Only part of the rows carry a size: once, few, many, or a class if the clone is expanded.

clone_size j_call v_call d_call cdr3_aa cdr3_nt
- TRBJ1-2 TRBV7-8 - CASSHQGVNYGYTF TGTGCCAGCAGCCACCAGGGAGTTAACTATGGCTACACCTTC
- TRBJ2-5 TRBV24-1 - CATSDLPDIVKTQYF TGTGCCACCAGTGATTTACCAGACATCGTAAAGACCCAGTACTTC
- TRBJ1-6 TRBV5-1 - CASSLVSSSYNSPLHF TGCGCCAGCAGCTTGGTCTCGAGCTCCTATAATTCACCCCTCCACTTT
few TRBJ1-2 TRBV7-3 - CASSPPLAGGGYTF TGTGCCAGCAGCCCACCACTCGCAGGCGGCGGCTACACCTTC
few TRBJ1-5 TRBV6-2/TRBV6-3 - CASSYRGRWNSNQPQHF TGTGCCAGCAGTTACCGAGGACGGTGGAATAGCAATCAGCCCCAGCATTTT
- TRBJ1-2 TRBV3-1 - CASSGHDYGYTF TGTGCCAGCAGCGGACACGACTATGGCTACACCTTC
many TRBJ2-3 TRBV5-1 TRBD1 CASSPDRGWDTQYF TGCGCCAGCAGCCCGGACAGGGGCTGGGATACGCAGTATTTT
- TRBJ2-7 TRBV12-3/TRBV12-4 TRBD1 CASNSRPPRSLGTEDSYEQYF TGTGCCAGCAATTCTCGCCCCCCCCGCAGTCTCGGGACAGAGGATTCCTACGAGCAGTACTTC
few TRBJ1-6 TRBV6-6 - CASSAPTQALHLHF TGTGCCAGCAGTGCCCCGACCCAGGCCCTTCACCTCCACTTT
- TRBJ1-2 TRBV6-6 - CASSYDQWTNGYTF TGTGCCAGCAGTTACGACCAGTGGACAAATGGCTACACCTTC
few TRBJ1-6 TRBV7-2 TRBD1 CASSLEQGASPLHF TGTGCCAGCAGCTTAGAACAGGGGGCCTCACCCCTCCACTTT
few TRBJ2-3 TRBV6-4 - CASSEGLKGTDTQYF TGTGCCAGCAGTGAAGGACTAAAGGGGACAGATACGCAGTATTTT
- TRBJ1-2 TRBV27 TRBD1 CASSLQGIGYGYTF TGTGCCAGCAGTCTACAGGGGATCGGCTATGGCTACACCTTC
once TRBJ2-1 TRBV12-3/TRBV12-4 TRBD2 CASSSGTRGYNEQFF TGTGCCAGCAGTTCCGGGACTAGAGGCTACAATGAGCAGTTCTTC
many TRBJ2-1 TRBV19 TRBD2 CASTGLAGYNEQFF TGTGCCAGCACAGGACTAGCGGGGTACAATGAGCAGTTCTTC
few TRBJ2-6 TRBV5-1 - CASSLHDPGANVLTF TGCGCCAGCAGCTTGCACGACCCCGGGGCCAACGTCCTGACTTTC
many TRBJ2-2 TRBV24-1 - CATSDSGHWDGELFF TGTGCCACCAGTGATTCCGGACATTGGGACGGGGAGCTGTTTTTT
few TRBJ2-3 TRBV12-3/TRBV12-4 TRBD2 CASSTSPSGGALADTQYF TGTGCCAGCAGTACCTCCCCCAGCGGGGGGGCCTTGGCAGATACGCAGTATTTT
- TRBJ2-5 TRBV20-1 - CSARLLVGETQYF TGCAGTGCTAGACTTCTCGTTGGGGAGACCCAGTACTTC
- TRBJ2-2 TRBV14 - CASSQDRVETGELFF TGTGCCAGCAGCCAAGACAGGGTAGAAACCGGGGAGCTGTTTTTT
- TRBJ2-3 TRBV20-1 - CSARDFLTDTQYF TGCAGTGCTAGAGATTTCCTCACAGATACGCAGTATTTT
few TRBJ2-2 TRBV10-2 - CASSEVPGQGSGELFF TGCGCCAGCAGTGAGGTACCCGGGCAGGGATCCGGGGAGCTGTTTTTT
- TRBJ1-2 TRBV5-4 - CASSFEVDYTF TGTGCCAGCAGCTTTGAGGTCGACTACACCTTC
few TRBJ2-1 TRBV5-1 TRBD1 CASSPTRQGIYNEQFF TGCGCCAGCAGCCCAACTAGACAGGGGATCTACAATGAGCAGTTCTTC
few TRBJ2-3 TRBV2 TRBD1 CASSVKDRGRDTQYF TGTGCCAGCAGTGTGAAGGACAGGGGGCGAGATACGCAGTATTTT
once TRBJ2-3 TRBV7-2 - CASSIEQGGGTDTQYF TGTGCCAGCAGCATAGAACAGGGGGGGGGCACAGATACGCAGTATTTT
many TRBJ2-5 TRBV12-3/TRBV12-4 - CASSQGFQETQYF TGTGCCAGCAGTCAGGGGTTCCAAGAGACCCAGTACTTC
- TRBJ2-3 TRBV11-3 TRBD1 CASSRTGGLDTQYF TGTGCCAGCAGCCGGACAGGGGGCTTAGATACGCAGTATTTT
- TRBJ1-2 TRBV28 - CASIPDGNYGYTF TGTGCCAGCATCCCGGACGGGAACTATGGCTACACCTTC
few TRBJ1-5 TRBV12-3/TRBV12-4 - CASRSQDGNQPQHF TGTGCCAGCAGGAGCCAAGACGGGAATCAGCCCCAGCATTTT
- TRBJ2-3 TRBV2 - CASILGSPDTQYF TGTGCCAGTATCCTGGGAAGTCCAGATACGCAGTATTTT
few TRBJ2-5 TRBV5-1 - CASSNVVLAEETQYF TGCGCCAGCAGCAATGTGGTACTAGCCGAAGAGACCCAGTACTTC
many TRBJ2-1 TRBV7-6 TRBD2 CASSPGGHSYNEQFF TGTGCCAGCAGCCCGGGGGGGCACTCCTACAATGAGCAGTTCTTC
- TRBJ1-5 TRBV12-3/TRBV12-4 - CASSFRGGRQPQHF TGTGCCAGCAGTTTTCGCGGGGGAAGGCAGCCCCAGCATTTT
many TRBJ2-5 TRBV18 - CASSPPTRETQYF TGTGCCAGCTCACCACCGACTAGAGAGACCCAGTACTTC
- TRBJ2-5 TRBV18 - CASSPSSTQETQYF TGTGCCAGCTCACCGTCTTCTACCCAAGAGACCCAGTACTTC
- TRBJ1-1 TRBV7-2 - CASSQTWQSRNTEAFF TGTGCCAGCAGTCAGACTTGGCAATCAAGAAACACTGAAGCTTTCTTT
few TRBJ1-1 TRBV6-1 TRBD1 CASREIGQGATEAFF TGTGCCAGCAGGGAGATAGGACAGGGGGCGACTGAAGCTTTCTTT
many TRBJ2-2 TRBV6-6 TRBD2 CASLAGTGELFF TGTGCCAGCCTAGCGGGCACCGGGGAGCTGTTTTTT
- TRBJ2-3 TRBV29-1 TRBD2 CSVGLAGVTQYF TGCAGCGTTGGACTAGCGGGGGTGACGCAGTATTTT
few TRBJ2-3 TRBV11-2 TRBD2 CASSRLAGGYTDTQYF TGTGCCAGCAGCCGGCTAGCGGGGGGGTATACAGATACGCAGTATTTT
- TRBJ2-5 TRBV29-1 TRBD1 CSVGSRDRQETQYF TGCAGCGTCGGGTCCCGGGACAGGCAAGAGACCCAGTACTTC
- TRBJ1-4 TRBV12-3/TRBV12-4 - CASSFGGLSEKLFF TGTGCCAGCAGCTTTGGGGGTCTAAGCGAAAAACTGTTTTTT
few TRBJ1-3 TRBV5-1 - CASSLDSGDTIYF TGCGCCAGCAGCTTGGACAGTGGAGACACCATATATTTT
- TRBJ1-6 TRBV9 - CASSVEVGREGSPLHF TGTGCCAGCAGCGTAGAGGTCGGCAGAGAGGGGTCACCCCTCCACTTT
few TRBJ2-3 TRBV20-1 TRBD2 CSAPSGTTQYF TGCAGTGCTCCCAGCGGGACCACGCAGTATTTT
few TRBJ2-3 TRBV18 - CASSPPMVGGDTQYF TGTGCCAGCTCACCACCGATGGTAGGAGGAGATACGCAGTATTTT
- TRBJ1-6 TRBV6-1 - CASSEKRGSGSPLHF TGTGCCAGCAGTGAAAAAAGGGGATCAGGTTCACCCCTCCACTTT
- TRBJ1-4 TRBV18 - CASSQMGGATNEKLFF TGTGCCAGCTCCCAAATGGGGGGTGCAACTAATGAAAAACTGTTTTTT
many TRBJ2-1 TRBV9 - CASSVGGGPAYNEQFF TGTGCCAGCAGCGTAGGGGGGGGGCCCGCCTACAATGAGCAGTTCTTC
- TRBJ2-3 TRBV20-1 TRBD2 CSARRISGTSGDTQYF TGCAGTGCTAGAAGGATTTCCGGGACTAGCGGGGATACGCAGTATTTT
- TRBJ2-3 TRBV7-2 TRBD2 CASSPGLAGEGADTQYF TGTGCCAGCAGCCCAGGACTAGCGGGGGAAGGGGCAGATACGCAGTATTTT
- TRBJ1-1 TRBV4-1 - CASSPKGREGMNTEAFF TGCGCCAGCAGCCCCAAAGGCAGGGAAGGAATGAACACTGAAGCTTTCTTT
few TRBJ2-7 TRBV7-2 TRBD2 CASSLGSGVYEQYF TGTGCCAGCAGCTTAGGTAGCGGGGTATACGAGCAGTACTTC
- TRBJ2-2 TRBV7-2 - CASLAASNTGELFF TGTGCCAGCCTTGCGGCATCGAACACCGGGGAGCTGTTTTTT
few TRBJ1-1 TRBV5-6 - CASSLEETEAFF TGTGCCAGCAGCTTGGAGGAGACTGAAGCTTTCTTT
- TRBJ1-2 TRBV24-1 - CATSDSDIYGYTF TGTGCCACCAGTGATTCTGACATATATGGCTACACCTTC
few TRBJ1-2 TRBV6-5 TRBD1 CASTSQGAYVGSGYTF TGTGCCAGCACCAGTCAGGGGGCGTATGTCGGGAGTGGCTACACCTTC
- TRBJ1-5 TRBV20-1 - CSAGNREYNQPQHF TGCAGTGCTGGAAACAGGGAATACAATCAGCCCCAGCATTTT
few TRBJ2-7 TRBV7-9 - CASGAIKEQYF TGTGCCAGCGGAGCTATAAAGGAGCAGTACTTC